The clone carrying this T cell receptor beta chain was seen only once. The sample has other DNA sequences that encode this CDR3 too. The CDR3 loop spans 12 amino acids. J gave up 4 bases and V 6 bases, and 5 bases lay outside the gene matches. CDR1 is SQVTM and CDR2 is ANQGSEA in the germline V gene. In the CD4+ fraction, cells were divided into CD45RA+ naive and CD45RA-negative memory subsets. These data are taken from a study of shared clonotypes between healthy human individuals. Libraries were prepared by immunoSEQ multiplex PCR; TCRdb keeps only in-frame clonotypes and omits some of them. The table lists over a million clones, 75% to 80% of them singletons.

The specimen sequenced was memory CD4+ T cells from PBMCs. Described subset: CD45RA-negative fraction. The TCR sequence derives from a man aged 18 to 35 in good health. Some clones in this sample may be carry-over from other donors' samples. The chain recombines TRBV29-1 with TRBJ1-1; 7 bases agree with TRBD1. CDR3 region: CSVLQGGTEAFF. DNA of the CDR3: TGCAGCGTGCTGCAGGGGGGCACTGAAGCTTTCTTT. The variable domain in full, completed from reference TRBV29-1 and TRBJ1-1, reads SAVISQKPSRDICQRGTSLTIQCQVDSQVTMMFWYRQQPGQSLTLIATANQGSEATYESGFVIDKFPISRPNLTFSTLTVSNMSPEDSSIYLCSVLQGGTEAFFGQGTRLTVV.